A selection of T cell receptor beta chains follows, all from one sample in a study of blood T cells in healthy people across ages. TCRdb re-called the 5' RACE reads with MiXCR, one entry per CDR3 protein. The data show 780,000 or so distinct CDR3 sequences, just under 25% seen once. This sample was also put to use in a study of T cells of mothers and their children.

Sequencing was performed on blood. The receptor source for this set is a boy aged 5-17 years in good health. Both conserved end residues are trimmed from each CDR3.

J gene: TRBJ2-1
CDR3 length: 12
V gene: TRBV29-1
CDR3 protein: SVALAGWSNEQF

J gene: TRBJ2-7
CDR3 length: 13
V gene: TRBV5-1
CDR3 protein: ASSLSWGDLYEQY

J gene: TRBJ2-7
CDR3 length: 12
V gene: TRBV20-1
CDR3 protein: SAAHRDLLYEQY

J gene: TRBJ2-5
CDR3 length: 6
V gene: TRBV12-5
CDR3 protein: ELGTVD

J gene: TRBJ2-5
CDR3 length: 13
V gene: TRBV20-1
CDR3 protein: SATWGDGYQETQY

J gene: TRBJ2-1
CDR3 length: 13
V gene: TRBV18
CDR3 protein: ASSPSAGGYDEQF

J gene: TRBJ2-5
CDR3 length: 14
V gene: TRBV6-2/TRBV6-3
CDR3 protein: ASSAGLAGRQETQY

J gene: TRBJ2-1
CDR3 length: 13
V gene: TRBV4-3
CDR3 protein: ASSQDFTTYNEQF

J gene: TRBJ2-7
CDR3 length: 15
V gene: TRBV20-1
CDR3 protein: SARDIYGLAGSYEQY

J gene: TRBJ2-2
CDR3 length: 12
V gene: TRBV7-2
CDR3 protein: ASSARTETGELF

J gene: TRBJ2-7
CDR3 length: 12
V gene: TRBV6-2/TRBV6-3
CDR3 protein: ASILTGGSYEQY

J gene: TRBJ2-1
CDR3 length: 13
V gene: TRBV7-9
CDR3 protein: ASSPPGSSYNEQF

J gene: TRBJ1-6
CDR3 length: 13
V gene: TRBV7-9
CDR3 protein: ASSLDTGGSSPLH

J gene: TRBJ2-7
CDR3 length: 13
V gene: TRBV2
CDR3 protein: ASSTQGRGAYEQY

J gene: TRBJ2-7
CDR3 length: 14
V gene: TRBV28
CDR3 protein: ASRGTGGFFNYEQY

J gene: TRBJ2-5
CDR3 length: 14
V gene: TRBV7-9
CDR3 protein: ASSSDLGQGSETQY

J gene: TRBJ2-3
CDR3 length: 15
V gene: TRBV6-2/TRBV6-3
CDR3 protein: ASSIRTSGGATDTQY

J gene: TRBJ1-5
CDR3 length: 11
V gene: TRBV9
CDR3 protein: ASSVDLDQPQH

J gene: TRBJ2-7
CDR3 length: 15
V gene: TRBV6-1
CDR3 protein: ASNKGTSGSLKEAQH

J gene: TRBJ2-4
CDR3 length: 12
V gene: TRBV3-1
CDR3 protein: ASSQVQGKNIQY

J gene: TRBJ2-1
CDR3 length: 10
V gene: TRBV6-2/TRBV6-3
CDR3 protein: ASSYYGGEQF

J gene: TRBJ2-3
CDR3 length: 16
V gene: TRBV4-3
CDR3 protein: ASSQDLAGGLSTDTQY

J gene: TRBJ2-4
CDR3 length: 13
V gene: TRBV29-1
CDR3 protein: SVGRQGEAKNIQY

J gene: TRBJ2-3
CDR3 length: 11
V gene: TRBV4-2
CDR3 protein: ASSQQLTDTQY

J gene: TRBJ2-7
CDR3 length: 13
V gene: TRBV6-2/TRBV6-3
CDR3 protein: ASSYSNRAGYEQY

J gene: NA
CDR3 length: 14
V gene: TRBV6-6
CDR3 protein: ASSYSVVDSEETQY

J gene: TRBJ2-2
CDR3 length: 9
V gene: TRBV7-9
CDR3 protein: ASSLQGELF

J gene: TRBJ2-4
CDR3 length: 14
V gene: TRBV9
CDR3 protein: ASSPPGQAMGDIQY

J gene: TRBJ2-7
CDR3 length: 12
V gene: TRBV11-1
CDR3 protein: ASRFDRGAYEQY

J gene: TRBJ2-7
CDR3 length: 9
V gene: TRBV10-3
CDR3 protein: AISESGEQY

J gene: TRBJ2-6
CDR3 length: 16
V gene: TRBV5-1
CDR3 protein: ASSLVGGTSSGANVLT

J gene: TRBJ2-7
CDR3 length: 13
V gene: TRBV6-5
CDR3 protein: ASSYEGNTPYEQY

J gene: TRBJ2-5
CDR3 length: 12
V gene: TRBV30
CDR3 protein: AWSVGTRQETQY

J gene: NA
CDR3 length: 12
V gene: TRBV29-1
CDR3 protein: SVGGATIPYEQY

J gene: TRBJ1-1
CDR3 length: 14
V gene: TRBV5-1
CDR3 protein: ASSLAGQWGNTEAF

J gene: TRBJ2-1
CDR3 length: 14
V gene: TRBV4-3
CDR3 protein: ASSQDPESSYNEQF

J gene: TRBJ2-7
CDR3 length: 12
V gene: TRBV9
CDR3 protein: ASSVDGGVMEQY

J gene: TRBJ2-7
CDR3 length: 12
V gene: TRBV6-2/TRBV6-3
CDR3 protein: ASSYDRGTYEQY

J gene: TRBJ1-3
CDR3 length: 12
V gene: TRBV7-2
CDR3 protein: ASSTGIVGNTIY